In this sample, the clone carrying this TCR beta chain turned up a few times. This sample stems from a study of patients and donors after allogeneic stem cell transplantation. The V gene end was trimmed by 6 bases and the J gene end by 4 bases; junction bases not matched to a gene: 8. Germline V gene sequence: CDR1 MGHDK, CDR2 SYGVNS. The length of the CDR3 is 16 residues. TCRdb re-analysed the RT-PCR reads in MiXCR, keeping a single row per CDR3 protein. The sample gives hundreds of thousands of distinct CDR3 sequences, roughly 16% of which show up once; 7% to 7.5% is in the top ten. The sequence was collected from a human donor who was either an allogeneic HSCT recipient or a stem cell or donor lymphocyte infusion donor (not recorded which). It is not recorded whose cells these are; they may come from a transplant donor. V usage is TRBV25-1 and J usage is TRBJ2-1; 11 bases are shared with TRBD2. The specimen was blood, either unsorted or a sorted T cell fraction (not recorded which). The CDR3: CASRPPSGRPYNEQFF. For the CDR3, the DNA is TGTGCCAGCAGGCCCCCTAGCGGGAGGCCGTACAATGAGCAGTTCTTC. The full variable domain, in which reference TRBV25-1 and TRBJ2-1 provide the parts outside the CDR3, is EADIYQTPRYLVIGTGKKITLECSQTMGHDKMYWYQQDPGMELHLIHYSYGVNSTEKGDLSSESTVSRIRTEHFPLTLESARPSHTSQYLCASRPPSGRPYNEQFFGPGTRLTVL.